The 28 T cell receptor beta chains below were found in one sample sequenced in a study of T cell responses to AZD1222 COVID-19 vaccine. TCRdb's table, derived via immunoSEQ multiplex PCR, lists solely in-frame clones and lacks some. The sample has under 150,000 clones; over 90% are singletons. The material sequenced was peripheral blood, taken on day 0 of AZD1222 vaccination. Source of these receptors: an adult in good health.

The chain joins TRBV6-5 to TRBJ1-5, with D uncertain. Germline CDR1 and CDR2: MNHEY and SVGAGI. V lost 8 bases and J lost 4, with 9 bases in between. This CDR3 is 12 amino acids long. The CDR3 DNA follows: TGTGCCAGCGGGAAGCAGAATCAGCCCCAGCATTTT. This sequence encodes CASGKQNQPQHF.

The chain recombines TRBV7-8 with TRBJ1-1; TRBD1 matches 7 bases. Germline CDR1 reads SGHVS; CDR2 reads FQNEAQ. V trimming: 0 bases; J trimming: 0 bases; junction bases outside the gene matches: 1. The CDR3 sequence is 15 residues long. The CDR3 sequence is CASSLAGTVNTEAFF. CDR3 nucleotides: TGTGCCAGCAGCTTAGCGGGGACAGTGAACACTGAAGCTTTCTTT.

The sample holds one count of this clone. The chain is built from TRBV11-3 and TRBJ2-1; TRBD1 matches at 9 bases. The CDR3 is 16 amino acids. Per germline, CDR1 SGHNT and CDR2 YENEEA. Trimming at V came to 0 bases and at J to 5 bases, leaving 5 bases not matched to a gene. The DNA for the CDR3 is TGTGCCAGCAGCTTAGACGGGACAGGGTCGAACAATGAGCAGTTCTTC. As protein: CASSLDGTGSNNEQFF.

The genes are TRBV7-9 and TRBJ1-6; D remains ambiguous. V was trimmed by 4 bases and J by 4 bases, leaving 11 bases between them. CDR3 length: 15 amino acids. The V gene's germline CDR1 is SEHNR and CDR2 FQNEAQ (reference sequence). For the CDR3, the DNA is TGTGCCAGCAGCTCCCCCGAAGGGTATAATTCACCCCTCCACTTT. The encoded protein is CASSSPEGYNSPLHF.

The chain carries TRBV6-1 and TRBJ1-1, with D unresolved. The length of the CDR3 is 16 residues. The V end lost 0 bases, the J end lost 6 bases, and 17 bases lay between the germline ends. Germline CDR1 is MNHNS and CDR2 is SASEGT. CDR3 amino acids: CASSEAAPQIVPEAFF. Written as DNA, the CDR3 is TGTGCCAGCAGTGAAGCGGCGCCACAGATCGTCCCTGAAGCTTTCTTT.

V and J are TRBV6-5 and TRBJ1-1, with D hard to call. CDR1 is MNHEY and CDR2 is SVGAGI in the germline V gene. V was clipped by 4 bases and J by 5 bases, with 17 bases between them. The CDR3 contains 15 residues. The CDR3 reads CASSSTAGLGTEAFF. DNA for the CDR3: TGTGCCAGCAGTTCTACGGCGGGGTTAGGTACTGAAGCTTTCTTT.

The rearrangement links TRBV18 to TRBJ2-7, with D perhaps matching TRBD1 or TRBD2 (5 bases each). The CDR3 runs to 15 residues. Germline-derived CDR1 and CDR2 are KGHSH and LQKENI. V shed 3 bases and J shed 2 bases, with 14 bases lying between them. CDR3 amino acids: CASSPTPGATYEQYF. The DNA for the CDR3 is TGTGCCAGCTCACCTACCCCCGGGGCCACCTACGAGCAGTACTTC.

This clone was counted a single time. The chain links TRBV29-1 to TRBJ1-2; D may be TRBD1 (6 bases). The CDR3 consists of 16 residues. Germline CDR1 and CDR2: SQVTM and ANQGSEA. V lost 4 bases and J 7 bases, leaving 25 bases between the germline ends. The CDR3 loop reads CSVGLGTGLIGVGYTF. The CDR3 DNA is TGCAGCGTTGGACTCGGAACAGGGCTTATTGGGGTTGGCTACACCTTC.

In DNA, the CDR3 is TGTGCCAGTACTTTTGAAACGGGGGGAGTCTTCGGAGCTTTCTTT. The encoded protein is CASTFETGGVFGAFF. The chain recombines TRBV19 with TRBJ1-1; D may be TRBD1 (5 bases). The CDR3 sequence is 15 residues long. The germline CDR1 and CDR2 sequences are LNHDA and SQIVND (reference sequence). Trimming left V 7 bases short and J 10 bases short, with 25 bases between.

V usage is TRBV5-1 and J usage is TRBJ1-4; a possible D gene is TRBD1 (6 bases). Trimming removed 3 bases from V and 8 bases from J, with 17 bases in between. Germline CDR1 reads SGHRS; CDR2 reads YFSETQ. The CDR3 totals 15 residues. The CDR3 is CASSSRDIWDEKLFF. In DNA, the CDR3 is TGCGCCAGCAGCTCCCGGGACATTTGGGACGAAAAACTGTTTTTT. Combining the CDR3 with reference TRBV5-1 and TRBJ1-4 gives the whole variable domain KAGVTQTPRYLIKTRGQQVTLSCSPISGHRSVSWYQQTPGQGLQFLFEYFSETQRNKGNFPGRFSGRQFSNSRSEMNVSTLELGDSALYLCASSSRDIWDEKLFFGSGTQLSVL.

The J gene is TRBJ1-1, the V gene TRBV19; the D is unclear. This CDR3 region has 13 residues. Looked up from germline, CDR1 is LNHDA and CDR2 is SQIVND (reference sequence). Trimming left V 9 bases short and J 1 base short, with 12 bases between. CDR3 sequence reads: CASRPIGNTEAFF. The CDR3 DNA reads as TGTGCCAGCAGACCAATAGGGAACACTGAAGCTTTCTTT.

The CDR3 sequence is CASSPGTGFNQPQHF. The CDR3 coding sequence is TGTGCCAGCAGCCCCGGGACAGGGTTCAATCAGCCCCAGCATTTT. The gene calls are TRBV9 and TRBJ1-5; 9 bases fit TRBD1. This CDR3 is 15 amino acids long. Germline CDR1 is SGDLS and CDR2 is YYNGEE. J gave up 3 bases and V 4 bases, and 5 bases lay outside the gene matches.

The chain combines TRBV9 with TRBJ2-3; unclear D gene. Germline CDR1 and CDR2: SGDLS and YYNGEE. The CDR3 loop spans 13 amino acids. Trimming removed 2 bases from V and 3 bases from J, with 7 bases in between. This CDR3 is CASSVPQTDTQYF. The DNA of the CDR3 is TGTGCCAGCAGCGTTCCTCAGACAGATACGCAGTATTTT.

This chain uses TRBV27 with TRBJ1-5; D not certain. CDR3 length: 12 amino acids. The germline V gene has CDR1 MNHEY and CDR2 SMNVEV (reference sequence). V was clipped by 6 bases and J by 3 bases, with 6 bases between them. CDR3 amino acids: CASRQYNQPQHF. The CDR3 coding sequence is TGTGCCAGCAGGCAGTACAATCAGCCCCAGCATTTT.

The V call is TRBV9, the J call TRBJ1-2, with a weak D call TRBD1 (5 bases). CDR1 SGDLS and CDR2 YYNGEE come from the germline V gene. The V end was cut by 3 bases, the J end by 5 bases, with 20 bases between. The CDR3 extends over 16 amino acids. CDR3 DNA: TGTGCCAGCAGCGGAAACCGGGACTTTGGGCGGTATGGCTACACCTTC. It yields the protein CASSGNRDFGRYGYTF. Combining the CDR3 with reference TRBV9 and TRBJ1-2 gives the whole variable domain DSGVTQTPKHLITATGQRVTLRCSPRSGDLSVYWYQQSLDQGLQFLIQYYNGEERAKGNILERFSAQQFPDLHSELNLSSLELGDSALYFCASSGNRDFGRYGYTFGSGTRLTVV.

V usage is TRBV4-3 and J usage is TRBJ2-7; 7 bases agree with TRBD2. The CDR3 loop spans 14 amino acids. Germline CDR1 and CDR2: LGHNA and YSLEER. V lost 3 bases, J lost 3 bases, and 5 bases stayed unmatched. The CDR3 region has the DNA TGCGCCAGCAGCCAGTGGGGGGGAGTCTACGAGCAGTACTTC. It specifies CASSQWGGVYEQYF.

The chain has TRBV9 and TRBJ2-1; D could derive from TRBD1 or TRBD2 (5 bases each). This CDR3 is built from 15 residues. Germline V gene sequence: CDR1 SGDLS, CDR2 YYNGEE. V was shortened by 0 bases and J by 7 bases, with 14 bases between the two germline ends. The CDR3 DNA reads TGTGCCAGCAGCGTAGATGGGGGTCGGCGGAATGAGCAGTTCTTC. Protein product: CASSVDGGRRNEQFF.

The V and J genes are TRBV28 and TRBJ2-3, with TRBD2 matching 7 bases. The V and J ends lost 7 bases and 4 bases, in that order; junction bases with no gene match: 14. The CDR3 sequence is 16 residues long. Looked up from germline, CDR1 is MDHEN and CDR2 is SYDVKM. This CDR3 reads CASIPRTRLAPDTQYF. Written as DNA, the CDR3 is TGTGCCAGCATCCCACGCACGAGACTAGCCCCAGATACGCAGTATTTT. The full variable domain, completed using reference TRBV28 and TRBJ2-3, is DVKVTQSSRYLVKRTGEKVFLECVQDMDHENMFWYRQDPGLGLRLIYFSYDVKMKEKGDIPEGYSVSREKKERFSLILESASTNQTSMYLCASIPRTRLAPDTQYFGPGTRLTVL.

The chain is built from TRBV15 and TRBJ2-5; D possibly corresponds to TRBD2 (6 bases). Germline lookup yields CDR1 LNHNV and CDR2 YYDKDF (reference sequence). With 2 bases removed from V and 5 bases from J, the gap between germline ends came to 18 bases. There are 16 residues in the CDR3. CDR3 sequence: CATSRSRGGGPETQYF. The CDR3 DNA is TGTGCCACCAGCAGATCCCGGGGCGGAGGGCCGGAGACCCAGTACTTC. Combining the CDR3 with reference TRBV15 and TRBJ2-5 gives the whole variable domain DAMVIQNPRYQVTQFGKPVTLSCSQTLNHNVMYWYQQKSSQAPKLLFHYYDKDFNNEADTPDNFQSRRPNTSFCFLDIRSPGLGDTAMYLCATSRSRGGGPETQYFGPGTRLLVL.

This chain links TRBV10-3 with TRBJ2-5; D is undetermined. Germline V lookup: CDR1 ENHRY, CDR2 SYGVKD. This CDR3 has 14 residues. V shed 0 bases and J shed 2 bases, with 7 bases lying between them. The CDR3 coding sequence is TGTGCCATCAGTGAGTCGGGCAGTCAAGAGACCCAGTACTTC. This translates into CAISESGSQETQYF.

The chain links TRBV27 to TRBJ2-2; the D is unclear. The CDR3 contains 14 residues. Germline values: CDR1 MNHEY, CDR2 SMNVEV (reference sequence). V lost 5 bases and J 7 bases, leaving 14 bases between the germline ends. As DNA, the CDR3 is TGTGCCAGCAGTCCCGACCCTGATGGCGGGGAGCTGTTTTTT. This translates into CASSPDPDGGELFF.

V and J are TRBV12-5 and TRBJ1-2; D may be TRBD1 (6 bases). The CDR3 loop spans 12 amino acids. Germline V gene lookup returns CDR1 LGHNT and CDR2 FRNRAP. V was clipped by 1 base and J by 13 bases, with 13 bases between them. Here the CDR3 reads CASGLEIPGATF. As DNA, the CDR3 is TGTGCTAGTGGTTTGGAAATTCCGGGGGCCACCTTC.

This chain joins TRBV4-3 and TRBJ2-7, with TRBD2 matching over 10 bases. The V gene's germline CDR1 is LGHNA and CDR2 YSLEER. V trimming: 0 bases; J trimming: 4 bases; junction bases outside the gene matches: 6. This CDR3 comprises 16 residues. CDR3 DNA sequence: TGCGCCAGCAGCCAAGATCGGAGCGGGGGGGCGTACGAGCAGTACTTC. This translates into CASSQDRSGGAYEQYF.

V gene TRBV27 combines with J gene TRBJ2-2; 11 nucleotides agree with TRBD2. CDR1 and CDR2 (germline): MNHEY, SMNVEV (reference sequence). The V segment lost 7 bases and the J segment 4 bases; nucleotides outside the gene matches: 5. The CDR3 has 15 amino acids. DNA of the CDR3: TGTGCCAGCACCTCGGGACTAGCGGTCACCGGGGAGCTGTTTTTT. Protein: CASTSGLAVTGELFF.

In the case of this clone: A much larger clone differs by one base, so this may be a read error. The sample contains more than one DNA sequence encoding this CDR3. J is TRBJ2-2 and V is TRBV6-4; D remains ambiguous. CDR3 size: 13 residues. V lost 3 bases to trimming and J lost 3 bases, with 5 bases between them. In germline, CDR1 is MRHNA, CDR2 SNTAGT. CDR3 sequence reads: CASSDRDTGELFF. DNA for the CDR3: TGTGCCAGCAGTGATAGGGACACCGGGGAGCTGTTTTTT.

The chain is built from TRBV5-1 and TRBJ1-2; D is undetermined. Trimming took off 0 bases at V and 4 bases at J, with 10 bases between the two ends. The CDR3 loop spans 14 amino acids. Germline loops: CDR1 SGHRS, CDR2 YFSETQ. The CDR3 coding sequence is TGCGCCAGCAGCTTGGCTTCGGGTGGCTATGGCTACACCTTC. Encoded protein: CASSLASGGYGYTF.

The chain recombines TRBV12-3 or TRBV12-4 with TRBJ1-2; D gene uncertain. This CDR3 contains 13 residues. The V gene lost 2 bases and the J gene lost 8 bases, with 12 bases spanning the gap. CDR3 in amino acids: CASSLSRAGGYTF. DNA for the CDR3: TGTGCCAGCAGTTTATCCCGGGCAGGAGGCTACACCTTC.

This chain connects TRBV5-1 to TRBJ2-2, with 7 bases identical to TRBD1. Trimming at V came to 3 bases and at J to 0 bases, leaving 2 bases not matched to a gene. CDR1 and CDR2 (germline): SGHRS, YFSETQ. This CDR3 has 15 residues. The CDR3 here is CASSSGTANTGELFF. The CDR3 region has the DNA TGCGCCAGCAGCTCCGGGACAGCGAACACCGGGGAGCTGTTTTTT.